This TCR beta chain was recorded in a study of blood T cell repertoires in COVID-19. Study as a whole: Acute and convalescent COVID-19 samples came from the United States, Italy and Spain.

Original analysis: For nucleated cells, counts were estimated from reference gene primer amplification. Clones were read by immunoSEQ multiplex PCR, and TCRdb kept only the in-frame ones, dropping some. V and J calls plus clone size are reproduced from that table; the DNA served to infer D and trimming. The sample has roughly 290,000 clones; 70% to 90% are singletons. CDR3 length: 15 residues. V was shortened by 1 base and J by 2 bases, with 12 bases between the two germline ends. Germline V lookup: CDR1 SGHRS, CDR2 YFSETQ. The chain has TRBV5-1 and TRBJ1-1; D is unclear. The specimen sequenced was PBMCs or T cells enriched from blood (not recorded which). The sequence came from a woman in her 40s who had recovered from COVID-19. CDR3 nucleotide sequence: TGCGCCAGCAGCTTGAGTCAGTCCGTCAACACTGAAGCTTTCTTT. Amino acid sequence: CASSLSQSVNTEAFF. Full variable domain (remainder filled in from reference TRBV5-1 and TRBJ1-1): KAGVTQTPRYLIKTRGQQVTLSCSPISGHRSVSWYQQTPGQGLQFLFEYFSETQRNKGNFPGRFSGRQFSNSRSEMNVSTLELGDSALYLCASSLSQSVNTEAFFGQGTRLTVV.